The 14 T cell receptor beta chains presented below share a single source sample, sequenced in a study of CD8 T cells in ankylosing spondylitis. Study conclusions and caveats: Ankylosing spondylitis blood appeared to carry a characteristic TCR beta motif of roughly eight highly homologous variants.

TCRdb recomputed calls from the 5' RACE reads with MiXCR, one row per CDR3 protein. The table records a few hundred thousand distinct CDR3 sequences, 15% to 20% of them present only once. The antigens these receptors bind are not known. Sequencing was performed on blood, either unsorted or a sorted T cell fraction (not recorded which). The receptors originated from a male donor with ankylosing spondylitis.

For this clonotype: One end of the junction varies from germline; a read error may be responsible. V and J are TRBV3-1 and TRBJ1-5, with D tentatively TRBD1 (6 bases). The CDR3 covers 15 residues. Germline V gives CDR1 LGHDT, CDR2 YNNKEL (reference sequence). The CDR3 bases are TGTGCCAGCAGTCAAGGCCCTCGAGGGGGTCAGCCCCAGCATTTT. As protein: CASSQGPRGGQPQHF.

CDR3 residues: CASSLSGGGSYNEQFF. The CDR3 coding sequence is TGTGCCAGCAGCTTGTCCGGGGGGGGCTCCTACAATGAGCAGTTCTTC. V usage is TRBV7-6 and J usage is TRBJ2-1, with 8 nucleotides matching TRBD2. This CDR3 region has 16 residues. Germline CDR1 SGHVS, CDR2 FNYEAQ. J gave up 0 bases and V 3 bases, and 4 bases lay outside the gene matches. The full variable domain, completed using reference TRBV7-6 and TRBJ2-1, is GAGVSQSPRYKVTKRGQDVALRCDPISGHVSLYWYRQALGQGPEFLTYFNYEAQQDKSGLPNDRFSAERPEGSISTLTIQRTEQRDSAMYRCASSLSGGGSYNEQFFGPGTRLTVL.

The sample holds a few counts of this clonotype. The CDR3 here is CASSRGGNTGELFF. The CDR3 bases are TGTGCCAGCAGCCGAGGCGGCAACACCGGGGAGCTGTTTTTT. The V and J genes are TRBV5-5 and TRBJ2-2; D gene uncertain. CDR1 and CDR2 (germline): SGHKS, YYEKEE (reference sequence). Trimming removed 4 bases from V and 2 bases from J, with 9 bases in between. The CDR3 is made up of 14 amino acids.

This clonotype was detected only a few times. The chain is built from TRBV6-5 and TRBJ2-7; D is unclear. With 6 bases removed from V and 3 bases from J, the gap between germline ends came to 9 bases. The length of the CDR3 is 12 residues. Germline V gives CDR1 MNHEY, CDR2 SVGAGI. CDR3 protein: CASRESGYEQYF. The CDR3 nucleotides are TGTGCCAGCAGAGAAAGTGGCTACGAGCAGTACTTC.

The chain joins TRBV14 to TRBJ2-3, with a tentative D call TRBD2 (7 bases). The CDR3 contains 18 residues. Germline assignment: CDR1 SGHDN and CDR2 FVKESK. The ends were cut back, 1 base at V and 2 bases at J, with 19 bases in the middle. This CDR3 reads CASSQVYGGAQVTDTQYF. The CDR3 DNA sequence: TGTGCCAGCAGCCAAGTGTATGGGGGGGCCCAGGTCACAGATACGCAGTATTTT.

The chain recombines TRBV15 with TRBJ1-1; D is unclear. Germline loops: CDR1 LNHNV, CDR2 YYDKDF (reference sequence). The CDR3 totals 15 residues. V was clipped by 1 base and J by 6 bases, with 15 bases between them. The CDR3 sequence is CATSRAASGRAEAFF. The CDR3 DNA sequence: TGTGCCACCAGCAGAGCGGCCAGTGGGCGGGCTGAAGCTTTCTTT.

There are a few counts of this clonotype. V is TRBV20-1 and J is TRBJ2-7; 9 bases are a match to TRBD1. Germline V gene data show CDR1 as DFQATT and CDR2 as SNEGSKA (reference sequence). This CDR3 is built from 14 residues. Trimming at V came to 5 bases and at J to 6 bases, leaving 11 bases not matched to a gene. The CDR3 loop reads CSADPGQGRAEQYF. The CDR3 DNA sequence: TGCAGTGCTGACCCGGGACAGGGTAGGGCCGAGCAGTACTTC.

V gene TRBV4-3 combines with J gene TRBJ2-3; D call uncertain. This CDR3 contains 13 residues. V lost 9 bases to trimming and J lost 2 bases, with 12 bases between them. CDR1 LGHNA and CDR2 YSLEER come from the germline V gene. CDR3 amino acids: CASSDQYTDTQYF. Written as DNA, the CDR3 is TGCGCCAGTTCAGACCAGTACACAGATACGCAGTATTTT.

This clonotype was observed many times. The chain carries TRBV29-1 and TRBJ2-1; 8 positions match TRBD2. This CDR3 has 13 residues. Germline V gene lookup returns CDR1 SQVTM and CDR2 ANQGSEA. V lost 8 bases, J lost 0 bases, and 3 bases stayed unmatched. CDR3 nucleotide sequence: TGCAGCATTCTAGCGGGCTCCTACAATGAGCAGTTCTTC. Its protein is CSILAGSYNEQFF.

This clonotype was seen only a few times. This chain joins TRBV7-2 and TRBJ2-5; D might be TRBD1 (6 bases). The ends were cut back, 0 bases at V and 2 bases at J, with 16 bases in the middle. The CDR3 has 17 residues. Germline lookup yields CDR1 SGHTA and CDR2 FQGNSA. The CDR3 DNA follows: TGTGCCAGCAGCTTAGCGAGGTTGGGGCAGGGGCAAGAGACCCAGTACTTC. This translates into CASSLARLGQGQETQYF.

V usage is TRBV4-1 and J usage is TRBJ1-1; perhaps TRBD1 as D (6 bases). Deletions cut 1 base from V and 0 bases from J, with 15 bases between. Germline values: CDR1 MGHRA, CDR2 YSYEKL. CDR3 length equals 17 residues. This chain's CDR3 is CASSQVGGTYMNTEAFF. CDR3 DNA sequence: TGCGCCAGCAGCCAAGTTGGAGGGACATACATGAACACTGAAGCTTTCTTT.

The genes are TRBV20-1 and TRBJ2-2; TRBD1 might be the D (5 bases). This CDR3 contains 14 residues. Deletions cut 3 bases from V and 4 bases from J, with 12 bases between. In germline, CDR1 is DFQATT, CDR2 SNEGSKA (reference sequence). Here the CDR3 DNA reads TGCAGTGCTAGCAGGGAATCAGTCACCGGGGAGCTGTTTTTT. Its translation is CSASRESVTGELFF.

V usage is TRBV27 and J usage is TRBJ1-1; D gene uncertain. The CDR3 is made up of 13 amino acids. The V and J ends lost 6 bases and 8 bases respectively, with 16 bases between them. In germline, CDR1 is MNHEY, CDR2 SMNVEV (reference sequence). The CDR3 DNA reads TGTGCCAGCAGCGGAGGGTGGCCCAGCGAAGCTTTCTTT. This sequence encodes CASSGGWPSEAFF.

The chain couples TRBV12-5 to TRBJ2-1; the match to TRBD2 covers 7 bases. The CDR3 length is 15 residues. V trimming: 6 bases; J trimming: 8 bases; junction bases outside the gene matches: 13. CDR1 is LGHNT, CDR2 FRNRAP, per germline. DNA for the CDR3: TGTGCTAGTGGGAAAGGGACTACCAGCGCTGATGAGCAGTTCTTC. Residues: CASGKGTTSADEQFF.